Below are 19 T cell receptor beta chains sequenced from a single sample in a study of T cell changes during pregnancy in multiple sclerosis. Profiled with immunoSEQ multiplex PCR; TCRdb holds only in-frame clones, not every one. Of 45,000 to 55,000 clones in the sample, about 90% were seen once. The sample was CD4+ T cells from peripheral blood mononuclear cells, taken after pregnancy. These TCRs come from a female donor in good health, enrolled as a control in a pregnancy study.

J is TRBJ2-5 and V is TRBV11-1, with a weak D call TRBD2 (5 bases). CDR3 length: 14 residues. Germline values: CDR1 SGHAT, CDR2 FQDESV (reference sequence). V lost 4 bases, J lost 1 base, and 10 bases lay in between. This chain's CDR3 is CASSSRGGQETQYF. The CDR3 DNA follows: TGTGCCAGCAGCTCCCGCGGAGGCCAAGAGACCCAGTACTTC.

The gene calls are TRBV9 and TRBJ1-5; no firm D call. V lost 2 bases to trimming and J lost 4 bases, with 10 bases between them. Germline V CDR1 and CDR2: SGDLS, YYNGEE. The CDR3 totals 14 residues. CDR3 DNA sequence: TGTGCCAGCAGCGTCTCCCCACAAAATCAGCCCCAGCATTTT. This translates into CASSVSPQNQPQHF. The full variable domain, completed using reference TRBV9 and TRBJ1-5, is DSGVTQTPKHLITATGQRVTLRCSPRSGDLSVYWYQQSLDQGLQFLIQYYNGEERAKGNILERFSAQQFPDLHSELNLSSLELGDSALYFCASSVSPQNQPQHFGDGTRLSIL.

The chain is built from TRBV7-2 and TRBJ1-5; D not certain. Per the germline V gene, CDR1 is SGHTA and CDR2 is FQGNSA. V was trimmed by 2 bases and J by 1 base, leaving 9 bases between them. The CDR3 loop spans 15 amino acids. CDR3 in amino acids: CASSLWEGSNQPQHF. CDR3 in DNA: TGTGCCAGCAGCTTATGGGAGGGCAGCAATCAGCCCCAGCATTTT.

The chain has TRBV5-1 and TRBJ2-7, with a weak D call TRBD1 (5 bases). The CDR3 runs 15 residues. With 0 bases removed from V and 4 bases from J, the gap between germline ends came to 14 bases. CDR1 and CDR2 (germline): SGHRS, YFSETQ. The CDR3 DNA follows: TGCGCCAGCAGCTTGGGGCCAGGGCCGAATTACGAGCAGTACTTC. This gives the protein CASSLGPGPNYEQYF.

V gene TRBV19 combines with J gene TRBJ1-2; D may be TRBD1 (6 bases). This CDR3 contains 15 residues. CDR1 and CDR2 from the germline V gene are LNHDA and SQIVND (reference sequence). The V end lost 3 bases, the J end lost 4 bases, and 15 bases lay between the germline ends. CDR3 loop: CASSIRQEPFYGYTF. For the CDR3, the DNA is TGTGCCAGTAGTATCCGACAGGAGCCCTTCTATGGCTACACCTTC.

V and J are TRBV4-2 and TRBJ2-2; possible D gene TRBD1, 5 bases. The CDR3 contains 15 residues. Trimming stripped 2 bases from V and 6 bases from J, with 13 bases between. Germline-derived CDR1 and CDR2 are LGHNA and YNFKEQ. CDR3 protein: CASSQTKGKAGELFF. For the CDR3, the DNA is TGTGCCAGCAGCCAAACGAAGGGGAAAGCCGGGGAGCTGTTTTTT.

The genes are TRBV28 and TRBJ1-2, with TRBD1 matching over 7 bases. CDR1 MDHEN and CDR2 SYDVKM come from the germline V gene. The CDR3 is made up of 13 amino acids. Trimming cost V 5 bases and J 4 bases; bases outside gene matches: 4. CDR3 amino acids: CASSPQGVYGYTF. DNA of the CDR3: TGTGCCAGCAGTCCCCAGGGGGTCTATGGCTACACCTTC.

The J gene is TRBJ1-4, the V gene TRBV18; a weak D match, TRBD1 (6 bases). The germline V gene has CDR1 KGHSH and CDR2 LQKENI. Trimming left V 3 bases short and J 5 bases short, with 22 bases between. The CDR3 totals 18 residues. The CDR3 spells CASSPLGVGGDPNEKLFF. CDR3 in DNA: TGTGCCAGCTCACCCCTGGGCGTAGGGGGGGACCCGAATGAAAAACTGTTTTTT. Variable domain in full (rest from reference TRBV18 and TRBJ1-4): NAGVMQNPRHLVRRRGQEARLRCSPMKGHSHVYWYRQLPEEGLKFMVYLQKENIIDESGMPKERFSAEFPKEGPSILRIQQVVRGDSAAYFCASSPLGVGGDPNEKLFFGSGTQLSVL.

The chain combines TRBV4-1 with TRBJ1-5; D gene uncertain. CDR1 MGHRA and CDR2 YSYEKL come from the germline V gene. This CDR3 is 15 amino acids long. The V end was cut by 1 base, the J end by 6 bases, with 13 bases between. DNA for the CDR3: TGCGCCAGCAGCCAAGGGCGGGGTTGGGGTCAGCCCCAGCATTTT. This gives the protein CASSQGRGWGQPQHF.

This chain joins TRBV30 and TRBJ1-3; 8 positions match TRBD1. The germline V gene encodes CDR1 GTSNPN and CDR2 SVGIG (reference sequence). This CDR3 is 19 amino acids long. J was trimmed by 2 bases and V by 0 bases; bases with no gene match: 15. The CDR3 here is CAWSVVPIGQGVTGNTIYF. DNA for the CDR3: TGTGCCTGGAGTGTAGTCCCAATCGGACAGGGAGTTACTGGAAACACCATATATTTT.

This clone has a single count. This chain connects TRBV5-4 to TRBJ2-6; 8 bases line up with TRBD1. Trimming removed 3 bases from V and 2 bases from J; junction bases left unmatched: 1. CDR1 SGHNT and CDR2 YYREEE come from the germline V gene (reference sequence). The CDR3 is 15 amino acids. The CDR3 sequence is CASSSGQAGANVLTF. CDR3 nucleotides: TGTGCCAGCAGCTCGGGACAGGCTGGGGCCAACGTCCTGACTTTC.

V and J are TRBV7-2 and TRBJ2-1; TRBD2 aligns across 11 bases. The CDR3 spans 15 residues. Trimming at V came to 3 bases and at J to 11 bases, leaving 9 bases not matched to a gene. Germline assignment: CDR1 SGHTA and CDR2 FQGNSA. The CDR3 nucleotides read TGTGCCAGCAGCTTGACTAGCGGGGCGGCTCCCCAGCAGTTCTTC. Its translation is CASSLTSGAAPQQFF.

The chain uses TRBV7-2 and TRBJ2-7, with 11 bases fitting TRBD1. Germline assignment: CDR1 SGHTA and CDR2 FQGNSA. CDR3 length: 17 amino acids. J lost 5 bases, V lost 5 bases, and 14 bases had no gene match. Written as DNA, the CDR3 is TGTGCCAGCAGCGGCCGTCCCCGCGGGACAGGGGGAAACGAGCAGTACTTC. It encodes CASSGRPRGTGGNEQYF.

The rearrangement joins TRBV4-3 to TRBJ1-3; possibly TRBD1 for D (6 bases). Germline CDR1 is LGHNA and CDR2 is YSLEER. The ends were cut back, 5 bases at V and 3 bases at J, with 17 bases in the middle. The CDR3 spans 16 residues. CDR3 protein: CASSSLGAGGGNTIYF. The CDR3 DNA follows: TGCGCCAGCAGCTCTCTGGGGGCCGGCGGTGGAAACACCATATATTTT.

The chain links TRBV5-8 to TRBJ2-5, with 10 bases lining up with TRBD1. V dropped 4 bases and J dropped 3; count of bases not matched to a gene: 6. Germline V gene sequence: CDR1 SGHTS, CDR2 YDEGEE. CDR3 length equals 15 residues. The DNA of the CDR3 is TGTGCCAGCAGCCGGAAGGGACAGGGGAAAGAGACCCAGTACTTC. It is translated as CASSRKGQGKETQYF.

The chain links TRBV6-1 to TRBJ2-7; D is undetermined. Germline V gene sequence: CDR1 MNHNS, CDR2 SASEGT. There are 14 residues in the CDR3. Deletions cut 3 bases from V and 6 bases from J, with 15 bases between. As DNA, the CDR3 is TGTGCCAGCAGTGACGATGCCTGGTTGGCCGAGCAGTACTTC. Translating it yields CASSDDAWLAEQYF.

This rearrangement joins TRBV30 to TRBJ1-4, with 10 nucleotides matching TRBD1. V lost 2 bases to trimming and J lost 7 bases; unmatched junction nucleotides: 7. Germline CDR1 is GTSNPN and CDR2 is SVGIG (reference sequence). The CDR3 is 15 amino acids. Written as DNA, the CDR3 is TGTGCCTGGAGTCTGACAGGGGGCGCGGGTGAAAAACTGTTTTTT. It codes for CAWSLTGGAGEKLFF.

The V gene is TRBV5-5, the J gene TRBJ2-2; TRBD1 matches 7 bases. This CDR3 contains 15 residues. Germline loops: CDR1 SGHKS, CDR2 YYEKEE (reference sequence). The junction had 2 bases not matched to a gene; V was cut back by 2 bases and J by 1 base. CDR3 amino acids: CASSFWTGNTGELFF. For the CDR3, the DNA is TGTGCCAGCAGCTTTTGGACAGGGAACACCGGGGAGCTGTTTTTT.

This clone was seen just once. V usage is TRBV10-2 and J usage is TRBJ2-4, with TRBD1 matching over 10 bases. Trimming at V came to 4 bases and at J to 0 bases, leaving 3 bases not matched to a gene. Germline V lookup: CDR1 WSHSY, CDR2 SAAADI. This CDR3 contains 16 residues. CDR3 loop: CASSVGQGIAKNIQYF. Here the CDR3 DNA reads TGCGCCAGCAGTGTGGGACAGGGGATAGCCAAAAACATTCAGTACTTC.